This record looks at one T cell receptor beta chain sequence and its context. As yet, its antigen is unknown. The data were taken from a study of cytomegalovirus exposure and HLA in healthy donors. Study-level results: TCR beta V segments were, for the most part, productive about 87% or about 30% of the time in an earlier analysis.

PCR amplification relied on 60 Vbeta primers (plus 13 Jbeta primers). Data came from immunoSEQ multiplex PCR; TCRdb stores just in-frame clones and leaves some out. Of fewer than 250,000 clones in the sample, over 70% were seen once. Looked up from germline, CDR1 is MNHEY and CDR2 is SVGAGI. The CDR3 spans 15 residues. Trimming took 5 bases from V and 0 from J, leaving 10 bases between them. The sequence was obtained from a woman between 18 and 30 years old in good health and CMV-seronegative. V usage is TRBV6-5 and J usage is TRBJ2-2, with D possibly being TRBD1 (6 bases). Sequenced material: PBMCs. CDR3 DNA: TGTGCCAGCAGTAGGACAGCAGCGAACACCGGGGAGCTGTTTTTT. It specifies CASSRTAANTGELFF.